These 9 T cell receptor beta chains were all obtained from the same sample, sequenced in a study of blood T cells in healthy people across ages. Alongside a J-beta primer mix, a sample-barcoded 5' primer served in a second PCR lasting 7 to 11 cycles. Using its own MiXCR run on the 5' RACE reads, TCRdb lists one record per CDR3 protein. The repertoire holds around 870,000 distinct CDR3 sequences, with under 30% as singletons. The sequenced sample consisted of blood. Receptor source: an elderly woman in good health.

This clonotype was observed many times. This sequence joins TRBV5-1 and TRBJ2-5, with 13 positions matching TRBD2. The junction had 5 bases not matched to a gene; V was cut back by 0 bases and J by 0 bases. The CDR3 has 18 amino acids. The germline V gene encodes CDR1 SGHRS and CDR2 YFSETQ. CDR3 loop: CASSLESGLAGDQETQYF. CDR3 bases: TGCGCCAGCAGCTTGGAATCCGGACTAGCGGGGGACCAAGAGACCCAGTACTTC.

Remarks on this clonotype: A read error may be the cause here, since a much bigger clone is one base away. The chain links TRBV12-3 or TRBV12-4 to TRBJ2-7, with D perhaps TRBD1 or TRBD2 (6 bases each). The CDR3 runs to 15 residues. V lost 7 bases and J 7 bases, leaving 23 bases between the germline ends. The CDR3 loop is CASNLRQNGGGEQYF. Written as DNA, the CDR3 is TGTGCCAGCAACCTCAGACAGAACGGAGGGGGGGAGCAGTACTTC.

This clonotype was observed many times. The chain couples TRBV12-3 or TRBV12-4 to TRBJ2-3; 9 bases are shared with TRBD2. This CDR3 region has 17 residues. V shed 2 bases, J shed 3 bases, and the junction held 9 bases outside the gene matches. The chain's CDR3 is CASSLRGLAGITDTQYF. The CDR3 nucleotides read TGTGCCAGCAGTTTAAGGGGCCTAGCGGGGATTACAGATACGCAGTATTTT.

This clonotype was detected many times. The chain carries TRBV5-1 and TRBJ2-3, with D uncertain. The CDR3 spans 14 residues. Trimming removed 2 bases at V and 1 base at J, with 8 bases between. From germline, CDR1 is SGHRS and CDR2 YFSETQ. CDR3 in DNA: TGCGCCAGCAGCTTCGCCCCTGGCACAGATACGCAGTATTTT. The encoded protein is CASSFAPGTDTQYF. The full variable domain, its missing parts supplied by reference TRBV5-1 and TRBJ2-3, is KAGVTQTPRYLIKTRGQQVTLSCSPISGHRSVSWYQQTPGQGLQFLFEYFSETQRNKGNFPGRFSGRQFSNSRSEMNVSTLELGDSALYLCASSFAPGTDTQYFGPGTRLTVL.

The V and J genes are TRBV12-3 or TRBV12-4 and TRBJ2-3, with 8 bases identical to TRBD1. The CDR3 has 14 amino acids. Germline trimming cut 6 bases from V and 6 bases from J; bases unmatched to any gene: 8. As DNA, the CDR3 is TGTGCCAGCAGGAAGACAGGGGAGCCTGATACGCAGTATTTT. This encodes CASRKTGEPDTQYF.

This clonotype was detected many times. The gene calls are TRBV10-1 and TRBJ2-7, with no clear D. Germline V gene lookup returns CDR1 WNHNN and CDR2 SYGVQD (reference sequence). CDR3 size: 13 residues. Trimming removed 3 bases at V and 8 bases at J, with 14 bases between. The CDR3 coding sequence is TGCGCCAGCAGTGAAGGAACGGATGGGAAGCAGTACTTC. Its translation is CASSEGTDGKQYF.

The sample holds many counts of this clonotype. CDR3 protein: CASSRERNSPLHF. The DNA for the CDR3 is TGTGCCAGCAGCCGGGAAAGAAATTCACCCCTCCACTTT. The chain couples TRBV6-5 to TRBJ1-6; D ambiguous. The CDR3 has 13 amino acids. Trimming removed 6 bases from V and 7 bases from J, with 10 bases in between. CDR1 is MNHEY and CDR2 is SVGAGI in the germline V gene.

The chain carries TRBV6-1 and TRBJ2-3, with 7 positions matching TRBD1. The V gene's germline CDR1 is MNHNS and CDR2 SASEGT. The CDR3 consists of 15 residues. Trimming cost V 7 bases and J 3 bases; bases outside gene matches: 10. The CDR3 loop reads CASIYRQGQTDTQYF. CDR3 DNA sequence: TGTGCCAGCATATACAGGCAGGGACAGACAGATACGCAGTATTTT.

In regard to this clonotype: Given a much more abundant clone one base away, this may be a read error. V and J are TRBV10-3 and TRBJ2-3; 12 positions match TRBD2. The CDR3 extends over 15 amino acids. CDR1 is ENHRY and CDR2 is SYGVKD in the germline V gene. After removal of 8 bases from V and 2 bases from J, the junction contained 5 bases not matched to a gene. The DNA for the CDR3 is TGTGCCATCCGGCTAGCGGGGGGGGCCACAGATACGCAGTATTTT. This translates into CAIRLAGGATDTQYF.